The T cell receptor (beta chain) described here comes from a study of blood T cell repertoires in COVID-19. The wider study: Both acute and convalescent COVID-19 samples were obtained from the United States, Italy and Spain. The cDNA or gDNA used as material had been derived from T cells, B-cell-depleted T cells, or PBMCs.

In the original analysis: Scientists estimated how many nucleated cells there were by amplifying reference gene primers. Measured with immunoSEQ multiplex PCR; TCRdb has only the in-frame clones, and not every one. V and J calls and clone size are copied from that table; D and trimming were computed from the DNA. This table has roughly 120,000 clones, 65% to 90% appearing once. This CDR3 has 13 amino acids. V gave up 6 bases and J gave up 4 bases; unmatched junction bases: 5. This chain joins TRBV12-3 or TRBV12-4 and TRBJ2-7; TRBD1 matches 8 bases. This TCR came from a woman aged 60-75 years with acute or convalescent COVID-19. Sample: peripheral blood. CDR3 nucleotide sequence: TGTGCCAGCAGATCCAGGGGGCTTTACGAGCAGTACTTC. Amino acid sequence: CASRSRGLYEQYF.